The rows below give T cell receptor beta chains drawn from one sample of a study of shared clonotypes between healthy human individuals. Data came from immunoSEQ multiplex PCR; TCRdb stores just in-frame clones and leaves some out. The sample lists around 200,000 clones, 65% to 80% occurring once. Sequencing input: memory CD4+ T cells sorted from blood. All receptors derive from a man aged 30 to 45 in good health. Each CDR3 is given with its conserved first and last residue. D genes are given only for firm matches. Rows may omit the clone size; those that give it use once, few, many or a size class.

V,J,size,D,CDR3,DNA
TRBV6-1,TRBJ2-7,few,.,CASSKTFTSYEQYF,TGTGCCAGCAGTAAAACCTTCACTAGCTACGAGCAGTACTTC
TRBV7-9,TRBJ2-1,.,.,CASSPTFAGYNEQFF,TGTGCCAGCAGCCCTACTTTTGCGGGCTACAATGAGCAGTTCTTC
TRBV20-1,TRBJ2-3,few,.,CSAISPGTQYF,TGCAGTGCTATTAGTCCTGGTACGCAGTATTTT
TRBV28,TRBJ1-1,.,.,CASSLPGLNTEAFF,TGTGCCAGCAGTTTACCGGGGCTGAACACTGAAGCTTTCTTT
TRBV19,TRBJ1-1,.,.,CASSTQHGTEAFF,TGTGCCAGTAGTACCCAACATGGGACTGAAGCTTTCTTT
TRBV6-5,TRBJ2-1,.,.,CASSFQGGRQFF,TGTGCCAGCAGTTTCCAGGGCGGCCGGCAGTTCTTC
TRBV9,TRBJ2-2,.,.,CASSGTLANTGELFF,TGTGCCAGCTCCGGCACACTTGCGAACACCGGGGAGCTGTTTTTT
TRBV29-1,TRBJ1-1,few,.,CSVEEDLNTEAFF,TGCAGCGTTGAAGAGGACTTGAACACTGAAGCTTTCTTT
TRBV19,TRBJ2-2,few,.,CASSIDTGAGELFF,TGTGCCAGTAGTATAGACACAGGAGCCGGGGAGCTGTTTTTT
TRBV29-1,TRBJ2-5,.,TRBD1,CSLTDRLETQYF,TGCAGCCTTACGGACAGGCTAGAGACCCAGTACTTC
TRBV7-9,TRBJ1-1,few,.,CASSLTQGRDTEAFF,TGTGCCAGCAGCTTGACTCAGGGGCGAGACACTGAAGCTTTCTTT
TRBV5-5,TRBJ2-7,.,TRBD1,CASSYAGTGGGEQYF,TGTGCCAGCAGCTACGCCGGGACAGGGGGCGGCGAGCAGTACTTC
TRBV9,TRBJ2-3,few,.,CASSGPFGQVGADTQYF,TGTGCCAGCAGCGGACCTTTTGGGCAGGTAGGGGCAGATACGCAGTATTTT
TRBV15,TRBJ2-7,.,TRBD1,CATSSRSRTGPNVFYEQYF,TGTGCCACCAGCAGCCGGAGCCGGACAGGTCCCAATGTGTTCTACGAGCAGTACTTC
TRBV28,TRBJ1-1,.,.,CASRSGAPKAFF,TGTGCCAGCAGAAGCGGGGCCCCGAAAGCTTTCTTT
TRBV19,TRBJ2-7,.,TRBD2,CASSMSGTSGSYEQYF,TGTGCCAGTAGTATGTCCGGGACTAGCGGGAGCTACGAGCAGTACTTC
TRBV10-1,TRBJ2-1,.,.,CASSSGLGNEQFF,TGCGCCAGCAGTTCGGGACTCGGCAATGAGCAGTTCTTC